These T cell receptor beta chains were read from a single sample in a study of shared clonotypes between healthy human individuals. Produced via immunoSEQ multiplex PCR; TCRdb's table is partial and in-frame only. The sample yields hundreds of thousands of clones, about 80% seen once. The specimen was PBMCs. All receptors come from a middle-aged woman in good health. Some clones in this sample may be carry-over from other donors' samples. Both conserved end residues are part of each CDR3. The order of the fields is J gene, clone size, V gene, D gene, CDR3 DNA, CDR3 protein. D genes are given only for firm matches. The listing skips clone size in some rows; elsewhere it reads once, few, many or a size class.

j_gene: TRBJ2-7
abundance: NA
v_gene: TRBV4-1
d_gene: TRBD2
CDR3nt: TGCGCCAGCAGCCGCGGACTAGCGGGAACCTACGAGCAGTACTTC
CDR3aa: CASSRGLAGTYEQYF

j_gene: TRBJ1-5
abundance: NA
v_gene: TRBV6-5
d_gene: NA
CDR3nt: TGTGCCAGCAGAGGACAATATAGCAATCAGCCCCAGCATTTT
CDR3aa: CASRGQYSNQPQHF

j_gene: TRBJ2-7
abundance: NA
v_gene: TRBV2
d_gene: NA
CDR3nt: TGTGCCAGCACAAGGCGGACTACCTACGAGCAGTACTTC
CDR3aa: CASTRRTTYEQYF

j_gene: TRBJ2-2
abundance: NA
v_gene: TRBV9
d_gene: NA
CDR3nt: TGTGCCAGCAGCGCTACAGGGTCGGTCGGGGAGCTGTTTTTT
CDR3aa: CASSATGSVGELFF

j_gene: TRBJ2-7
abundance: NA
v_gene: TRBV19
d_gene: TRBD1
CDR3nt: TGTGCCAGTAGTATTACAGGGGTCCACTACGAGCAGTACTTC
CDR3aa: CASSITGVHYEQYF

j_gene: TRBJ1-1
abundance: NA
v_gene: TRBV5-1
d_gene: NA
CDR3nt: TGCGCCAGCAGCTTGGAGGGAAACAGGGCCGTAGCTTTCTTT
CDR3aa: CASSLEGNRAVAFF

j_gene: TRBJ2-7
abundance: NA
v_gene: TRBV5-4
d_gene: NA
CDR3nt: TGTGCCAGCAGCTTGGAGACCTACGAGCAGTACTTC
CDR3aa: CASSLETYEQYF

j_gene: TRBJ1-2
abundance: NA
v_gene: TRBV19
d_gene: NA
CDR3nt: TGTGCCACCTCTCCCGGGAGGGGGAACTATGGCTACACCTTC
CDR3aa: CATSPGRGNYGYTF

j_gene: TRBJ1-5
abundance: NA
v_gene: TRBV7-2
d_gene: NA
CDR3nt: TGTGCCAGCAGCCAAAGGGCTAATCAGCCCCAGCATTTT
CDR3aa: CASSQRANQPQHF

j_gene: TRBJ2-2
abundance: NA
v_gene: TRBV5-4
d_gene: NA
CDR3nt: TGTGCCAGCAGCTTGCGACCAGAAACCGGGGAGCTGTTTTTT
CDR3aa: CASSLRPETGELFF

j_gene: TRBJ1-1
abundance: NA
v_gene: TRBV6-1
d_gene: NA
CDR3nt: TGTGCCAGCAGTGCCCTTGGGGACTATAACACTGAAGCTTTCTTT
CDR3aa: CASSALGDYNTEAFF

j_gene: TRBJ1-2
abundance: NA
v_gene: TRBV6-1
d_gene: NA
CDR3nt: TGTGCCAGCAGTGAAAGGGGATCCAACTATGGCTACACCTTC
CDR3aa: CASSERGSNYGYTF

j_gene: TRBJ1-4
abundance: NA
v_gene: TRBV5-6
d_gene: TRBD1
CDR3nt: TGTGCCAGCAGCTGGGGACAGGGGGCAACTAATGAAAAACTGTTTTTT
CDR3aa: CASSWGQGATNEKLFF

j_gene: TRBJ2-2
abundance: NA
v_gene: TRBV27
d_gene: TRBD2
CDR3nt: TGTGCCAGCAGTCCACGTGGGACTAGCGGGTCCGGGGAGCTGTTTTTT
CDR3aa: CASSPRGTSGSGELFF

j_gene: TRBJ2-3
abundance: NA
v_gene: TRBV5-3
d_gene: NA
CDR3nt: TGTGCCAGAAGCTGGAGGGGGAGCACAGATACGCAGTATTTT
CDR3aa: CARSWRGSTDTQYF

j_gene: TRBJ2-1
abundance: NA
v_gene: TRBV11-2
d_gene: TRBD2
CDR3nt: TGTGCCAGCAGCTTACTAGCGGGAGGCTGGTACAATGAGCAGTTCTTC
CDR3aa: CASSLLAGGWYNEQFF

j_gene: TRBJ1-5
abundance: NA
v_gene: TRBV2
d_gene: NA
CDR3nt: TGTGCCAGCGCCAGGGAGGGGACACAGAATCAGCCCCAGCATTTT
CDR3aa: CASAREGTQNQPQHF

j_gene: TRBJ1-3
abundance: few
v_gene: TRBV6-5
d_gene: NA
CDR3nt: TGTGCCAGCAGTTACGGGGCAGGGGCCTCTGGAAACACCATATATTTT
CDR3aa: CASSYGAGASGNTIYF

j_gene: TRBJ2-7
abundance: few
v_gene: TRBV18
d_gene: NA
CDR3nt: TGTGCCAGCTCACTGGACAGTACCTACGAGCAGTACTTC
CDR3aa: CASSLDSTYEQYF

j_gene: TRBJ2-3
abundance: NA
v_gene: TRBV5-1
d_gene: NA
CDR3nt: TGCGCCAGCAGCTACGGTCGCGCAGATACGCAGTATTTT
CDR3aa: CASSYGRADTQYF

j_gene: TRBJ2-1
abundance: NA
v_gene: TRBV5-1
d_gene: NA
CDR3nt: TGCGCCAGCAGATCGGGTGGGGATAGCTACAATGAGCAGTTCTTC
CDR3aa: CASRSGGDSYNEQFF

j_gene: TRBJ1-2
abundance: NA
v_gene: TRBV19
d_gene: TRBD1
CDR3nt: TGTGCCAGTAGTATCACCACAGGGGTAAACGGCTATGGCTACACCTTC
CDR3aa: CASSITTGVNGYGYTF

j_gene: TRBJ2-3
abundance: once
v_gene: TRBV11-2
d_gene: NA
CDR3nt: TGTGCCAGCAGCTTAGTGGTTACGCAGTATTTT
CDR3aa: CASSLVVTQYF

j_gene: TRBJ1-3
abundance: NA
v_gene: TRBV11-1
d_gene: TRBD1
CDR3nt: TGTGCCAGCAGCTTAAGACAGGGCGGCTCTGGAAACACCATATATTTT
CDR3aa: CASSLRQGGSGNTIYF

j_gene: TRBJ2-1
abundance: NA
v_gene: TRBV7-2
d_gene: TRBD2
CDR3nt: TGTGCCAGCAGCTTAGCGGTCGGGACTACTTTCAATGAGCAGTTCTTC
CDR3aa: CASSLAVGTTFNEQFF

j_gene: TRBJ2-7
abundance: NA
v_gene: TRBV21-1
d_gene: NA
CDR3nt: TGTGCCAGCAGCAAAGGCGGGCTAGCGTGGGACGAGCAGTACTTC
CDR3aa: CASSKGGLAWDEQYF

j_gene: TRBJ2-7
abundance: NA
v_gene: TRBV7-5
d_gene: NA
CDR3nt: TGTGCCAGAAGGAAAACTGGGAGGGTAGGCGTTGACGAGCAGTACTTC
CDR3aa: CARRKTGRVGVDEQYF

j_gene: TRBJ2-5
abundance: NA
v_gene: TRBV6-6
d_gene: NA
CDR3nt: TGTGCCAGCAGTTACCCGAACCGGGACCATCAAGAGACCCAGTACTTC
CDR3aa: CASSYPNRDHQETQYF

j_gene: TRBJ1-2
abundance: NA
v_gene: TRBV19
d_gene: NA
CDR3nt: TGTGCCAGTAGTCCCTTGGAACAGCCGCATAGGAACTATGGCTACACCTTC
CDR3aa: CASSPLEQPHRNYGYTF

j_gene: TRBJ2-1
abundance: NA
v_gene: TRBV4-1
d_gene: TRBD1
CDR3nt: TGCGCCAGCAGCCTGGGACAGGCCCGGGGGCTATACAATGAGCAGTTCTTC
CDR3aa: CASSLGQARGLYNEQFF

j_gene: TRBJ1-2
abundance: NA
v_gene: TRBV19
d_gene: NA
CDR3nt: TGTGCCAGTAGCTATTACAGGGTTGGCTACACCTTC
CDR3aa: CASSYYRVGYTF

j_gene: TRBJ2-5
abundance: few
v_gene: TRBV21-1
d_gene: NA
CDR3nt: TGTGCCAGCAACCCTACCCCCCCAGAGACCCAGTACTTC
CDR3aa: CASNPTPPETQYF

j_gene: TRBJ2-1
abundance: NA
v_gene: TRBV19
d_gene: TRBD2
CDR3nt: TGTGCCAGTAGTCCTCGCGAGCGGGATAATATGAATGAGCAGTTCTTC
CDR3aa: CASSPRERDNMNEQFF

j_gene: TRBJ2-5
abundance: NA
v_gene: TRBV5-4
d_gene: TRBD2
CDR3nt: TGTGCCAGCAGCCCCGGGACTAGCGGGCAAGAGACCCAGTACTTC
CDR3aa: CASSPGTSGQETQYF

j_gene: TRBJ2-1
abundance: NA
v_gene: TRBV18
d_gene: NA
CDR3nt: TGTGCCAGCTCACCTAGTGATAGCTCCTACAATGAGCAGTTCTTC
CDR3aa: CASSPSDSSYNEQFF

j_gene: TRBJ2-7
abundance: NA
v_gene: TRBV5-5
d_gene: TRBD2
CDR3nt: TGTGCCAGCAGCTCCACCGGGACTAGCTTCTACGAGCAGTACTTC
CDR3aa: CASSSTGTSFYEQYF

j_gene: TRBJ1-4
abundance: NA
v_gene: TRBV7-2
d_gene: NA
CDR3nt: TGTGCCAGCAGCTTGGCCCCTAAGCATGAAAAACTGTTTTTT
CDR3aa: CASSLAPKHEKLFF

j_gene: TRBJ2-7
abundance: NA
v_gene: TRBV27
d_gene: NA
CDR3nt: TGTGCCAGCAGTTCCAGCTCCTACGAGCAGTACTTC
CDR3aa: CASSSSSYEQYF

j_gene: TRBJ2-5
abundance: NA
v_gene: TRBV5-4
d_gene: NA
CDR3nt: TGTGCCAGCAGCTCTAGGGACGGACACCAAGAGACCCAGTACTTC
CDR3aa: CASSSRDGHQETQYF

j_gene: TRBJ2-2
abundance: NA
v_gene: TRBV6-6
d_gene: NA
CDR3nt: TGTGGGGAGCCTGACACCGGGGAGCTGTTTTTT
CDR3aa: CGEPDTGELFF

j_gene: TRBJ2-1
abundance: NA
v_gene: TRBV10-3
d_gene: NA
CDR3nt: TGTGCCATCAGTGATGGGGGGACGACCTACAATGAGCAGTTCTTC
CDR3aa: CAISDGGTTYNEQFF

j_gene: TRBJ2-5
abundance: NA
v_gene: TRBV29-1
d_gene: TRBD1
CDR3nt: TGCAGCGTGGTACCGACAGGGAAGACCCAGTACTTC
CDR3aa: CSVVPTGKTQYF

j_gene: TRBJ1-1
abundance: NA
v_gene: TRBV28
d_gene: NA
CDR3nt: TGTGCCAGCAGTTTTTTAGCTGGGGGGAATACTGAAGCTTTCTTT
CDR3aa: CASSFLAGGNTEAFF

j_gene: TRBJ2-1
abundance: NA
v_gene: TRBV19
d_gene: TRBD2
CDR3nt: TGTGCCAGTAGTATGTCACTAGCGGGCCGGAATGAGCAGTTCTTC
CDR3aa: CASSMSLAGRNEQFF

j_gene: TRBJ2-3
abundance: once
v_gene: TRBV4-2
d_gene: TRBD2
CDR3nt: TGTGCCAGCAGCCAAGTAGGGATGGGACTAGCGGGACTCACAGATACGCAGTATTTT
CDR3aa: CASSQVGMGLAGLTDTQYF

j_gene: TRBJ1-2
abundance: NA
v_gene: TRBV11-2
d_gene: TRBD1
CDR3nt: TGTGCCAGCAGCTTAGATGACAGGGGACGGGGCTACACCTTC
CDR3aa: CASSLDDRGRGYTF

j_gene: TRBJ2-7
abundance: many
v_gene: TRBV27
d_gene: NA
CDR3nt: TGTGCCAGCAGTCTTAAAGAGGGCTACGAGCAGTACTTC
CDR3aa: CASSLKEGYEQYF

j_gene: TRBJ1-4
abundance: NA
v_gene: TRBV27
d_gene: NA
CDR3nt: TGTGCCAGCAGTTCTACCAGGGGTGTTGGGGAAAAACTGTTTTTT
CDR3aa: CASSSTRGVGEKLFF

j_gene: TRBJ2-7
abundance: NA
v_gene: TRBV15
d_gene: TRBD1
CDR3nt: TGTGCCACCCGAAGGATCGACCAGGACAGGGTTGGAGAGCAGTACTTC
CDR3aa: CATRRIDQDRVGEQYF

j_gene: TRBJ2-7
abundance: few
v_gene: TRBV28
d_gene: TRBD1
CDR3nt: TGTGCCAGCAGCACTAGGACAGGGGGCCTAGTAGGGCAGTACTTC
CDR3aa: CASSTRTGGLVGQYF

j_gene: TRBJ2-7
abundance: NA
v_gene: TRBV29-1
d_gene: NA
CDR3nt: TGCAGCGTTGGGGGGTCGGCGGCGAGCTACGAGCAGTACTTC
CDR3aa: CSVGGSAASYEQYF

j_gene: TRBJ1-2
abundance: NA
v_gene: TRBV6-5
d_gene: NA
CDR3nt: TGTGCCAGCAGTTATTCCACAGGACGTGGCTACACCTTC
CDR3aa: CASSYSTGRGYTF

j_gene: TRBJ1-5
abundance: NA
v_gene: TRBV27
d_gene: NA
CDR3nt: TGTGCCAGCAGATTGGACGTTTATAGCAATCAGCCCCAGCATTTT
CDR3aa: CASRLDVYSNQPQHF

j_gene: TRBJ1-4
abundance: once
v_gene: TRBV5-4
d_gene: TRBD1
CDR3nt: TGTGCCAGCAGCTTGGGGGGACAGAGAAATGAAAAACTGTTTTTT
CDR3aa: CASSLGGQRNEKLFF

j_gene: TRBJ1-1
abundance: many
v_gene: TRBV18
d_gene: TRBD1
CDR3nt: TGTGCCAGCTCACCCGGACAGGGGGCTGAAGCTTTCTTT
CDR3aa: CASSPGQGAEAFF

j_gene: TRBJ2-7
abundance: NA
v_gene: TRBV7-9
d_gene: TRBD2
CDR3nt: TGTGCCAGCAGCTTAATGGCGGGAGGGCCAGGGGAGCAGTACTTC
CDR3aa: CASSLMAGGPGEQYF